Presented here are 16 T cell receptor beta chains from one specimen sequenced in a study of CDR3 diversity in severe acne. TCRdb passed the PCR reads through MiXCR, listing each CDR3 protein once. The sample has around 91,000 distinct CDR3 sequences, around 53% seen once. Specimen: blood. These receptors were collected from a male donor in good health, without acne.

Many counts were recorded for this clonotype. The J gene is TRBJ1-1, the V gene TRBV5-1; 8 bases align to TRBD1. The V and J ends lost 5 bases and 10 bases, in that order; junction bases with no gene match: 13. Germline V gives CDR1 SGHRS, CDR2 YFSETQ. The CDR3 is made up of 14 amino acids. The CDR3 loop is CASSLTGDKPGAFF. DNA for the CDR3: TGCGCCAGCAGTTTGACAGGGGATAAACCTGGAGCTTTCTTT.

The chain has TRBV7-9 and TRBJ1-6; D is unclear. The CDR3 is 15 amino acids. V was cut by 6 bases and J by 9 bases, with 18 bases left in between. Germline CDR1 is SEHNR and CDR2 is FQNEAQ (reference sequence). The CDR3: CASSRPRGDASPLHF. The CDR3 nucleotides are TGTGCCAGCAGTCGACCCCGCGGAGACGCTTCACCCCTCCACTTT.

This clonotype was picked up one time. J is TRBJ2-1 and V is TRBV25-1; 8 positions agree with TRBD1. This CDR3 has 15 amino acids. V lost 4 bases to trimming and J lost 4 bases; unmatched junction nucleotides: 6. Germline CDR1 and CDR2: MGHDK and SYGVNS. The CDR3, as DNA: TGTGCCAGCAGTGGCCAGGGGGCGGCGTACAATGAGCAGTTCTTC. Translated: CASSGQGAAYNEQFF. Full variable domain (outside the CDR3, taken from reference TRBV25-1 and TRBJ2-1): EADIYQTPRYLVIGTGKKITLECSQTMGHDKMYWYQQDPGMELHLIHYSYGVNSTEKGDLSSESTVSRIRTEHFPLTLESARPSHTSQYLCASSGQGAAYNEQFFGPGTRLTVL.

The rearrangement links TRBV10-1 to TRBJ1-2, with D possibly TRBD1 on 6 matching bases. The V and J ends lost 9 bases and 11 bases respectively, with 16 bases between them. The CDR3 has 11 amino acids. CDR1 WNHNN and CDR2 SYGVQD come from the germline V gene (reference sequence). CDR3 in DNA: TGCGCCAGTCCTTGGGGGACACGGTACACCTTC. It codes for CASPWGTRYTF.

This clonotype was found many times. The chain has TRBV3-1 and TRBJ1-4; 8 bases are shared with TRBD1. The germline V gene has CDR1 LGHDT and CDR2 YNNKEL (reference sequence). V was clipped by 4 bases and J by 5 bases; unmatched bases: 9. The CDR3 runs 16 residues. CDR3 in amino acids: CASSPPGQGGNEKLFF. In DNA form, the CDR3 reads TGTGCCAGCAGCCCCCCCGGACAGGGTGGGAATGAAAAACTGTTTTTT.

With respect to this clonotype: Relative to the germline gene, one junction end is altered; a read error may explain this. The DNA of the CDR3 is TGTGCCAGCAGTGAATTACCGGGGTTAGGGGAGACCCAGTACTTC. Protein: CASSELPGLGETQYF. The rearrangement joins TRBV10-3 to TRBJ2-5, with D possibly being TRBD2 (5 bases). Germline V gives CDR1 ENHRY, CDR2 SYGVKD. This CDR3 contains 15 residues.

The chain's CDR3 is CAISESWEQYF. CDR3 bases: TGTGCCATCAGTGAGTCATGGGAGCAGTACTTC. This chain uses TRBV10-3 with TRBJ2-7, with D unresolved. The V end was cut by 0 bases, the J end by 7 bases, with 4 bases between. The germline CDR1 and CDR2 sequences are ENHRY and SYGVKD. The CDR3 totals 11 residues.

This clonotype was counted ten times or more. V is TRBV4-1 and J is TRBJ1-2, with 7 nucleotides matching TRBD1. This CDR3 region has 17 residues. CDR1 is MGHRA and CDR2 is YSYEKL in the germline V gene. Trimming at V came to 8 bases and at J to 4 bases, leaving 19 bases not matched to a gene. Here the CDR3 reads CASRYTGEGAPFYGYTF. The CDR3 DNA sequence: TGCGCCAGCCGCTATACAGGGGAAGGAGCCCCCTTCTATGGCTACACCTTC.

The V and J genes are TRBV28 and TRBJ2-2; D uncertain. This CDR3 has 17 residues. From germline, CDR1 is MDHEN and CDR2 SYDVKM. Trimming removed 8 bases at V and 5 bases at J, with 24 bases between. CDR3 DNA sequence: TGTGCCAGCGGTTCTGGGCCACCTAGTTCTATGACCGGGGAGCTGTTTTTT. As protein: CASGSGPPSSMTGELFF.

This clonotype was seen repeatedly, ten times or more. Here the CDR3 DNA reads TGTGCCACCAGTGATGCCACTCGGGGGGATGCGAACTATGGCTACACCTTC. Translating it yields CATSDATRGDANYGYTF. The chain is built from TRBV24-1 and TRBJ1-2; tentatively, D is TRBD1 (5 bases). Trimming shortened V by 3 bases and J by 2 bases, and 18 bases separated the two germline ends. Germline lookup yields CDR1 KGHDR and CDR2 SFDVKD. The CDR3 spans 17 residues.

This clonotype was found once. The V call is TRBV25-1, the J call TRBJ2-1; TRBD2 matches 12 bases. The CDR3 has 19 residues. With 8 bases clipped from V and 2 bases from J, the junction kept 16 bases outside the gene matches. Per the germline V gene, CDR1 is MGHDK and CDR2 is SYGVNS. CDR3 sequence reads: CASLILGVPSGRAYNEQFF. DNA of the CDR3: TGTGCCAGCTTAATATTGGGGGTCCCTAGCGGGAGGGCCTACAATGAGCAGTTCTTC.

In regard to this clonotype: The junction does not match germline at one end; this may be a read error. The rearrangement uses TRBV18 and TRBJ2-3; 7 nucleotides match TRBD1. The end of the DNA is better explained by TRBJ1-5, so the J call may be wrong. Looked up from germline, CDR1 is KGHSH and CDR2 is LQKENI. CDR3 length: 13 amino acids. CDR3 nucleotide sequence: TGTGCCGGCTCACCGACAGGGTCAGATACGCAGCATTTT. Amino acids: CAGSPTGSDTQHF.

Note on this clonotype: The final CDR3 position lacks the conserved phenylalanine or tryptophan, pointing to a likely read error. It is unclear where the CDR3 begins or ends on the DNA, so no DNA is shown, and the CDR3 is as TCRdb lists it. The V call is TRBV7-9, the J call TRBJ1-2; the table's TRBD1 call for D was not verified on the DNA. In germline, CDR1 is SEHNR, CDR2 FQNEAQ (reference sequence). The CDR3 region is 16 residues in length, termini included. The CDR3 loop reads CASSPVPGQGAAGYIL.

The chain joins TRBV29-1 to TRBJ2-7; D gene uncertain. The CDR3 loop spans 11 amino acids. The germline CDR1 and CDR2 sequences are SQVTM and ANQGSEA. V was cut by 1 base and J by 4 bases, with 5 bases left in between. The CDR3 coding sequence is TGCAGCGTTGAAGTCCTTTACGAGCAGTACTTC. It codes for CSVEVLYEQYF.

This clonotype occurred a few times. In DNA form, the CDR3 reads TGTGCCAGCAGTGAGGCAGGGGGCGGTGGTTTCTTT. Protein sequence: CASSEAGGGGFF. The V and J genes are TRBV25-1 and TRBJ1-1; 8 bases fit TRBD1. Germline CDR1 is MGHDK and CDR2 is SYGVNS. This CDR3 region has 12 residues. Losses at the gene ends were 3 bases for V and 13 bases for J; bases not matched to a gene: 7.

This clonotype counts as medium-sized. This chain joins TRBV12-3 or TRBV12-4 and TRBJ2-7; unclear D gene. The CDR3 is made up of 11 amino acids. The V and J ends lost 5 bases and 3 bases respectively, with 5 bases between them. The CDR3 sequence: CASSTDYEQYF. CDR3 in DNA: TGTGCCAGCAGTACTGACTACGAGCAGTACTTC.